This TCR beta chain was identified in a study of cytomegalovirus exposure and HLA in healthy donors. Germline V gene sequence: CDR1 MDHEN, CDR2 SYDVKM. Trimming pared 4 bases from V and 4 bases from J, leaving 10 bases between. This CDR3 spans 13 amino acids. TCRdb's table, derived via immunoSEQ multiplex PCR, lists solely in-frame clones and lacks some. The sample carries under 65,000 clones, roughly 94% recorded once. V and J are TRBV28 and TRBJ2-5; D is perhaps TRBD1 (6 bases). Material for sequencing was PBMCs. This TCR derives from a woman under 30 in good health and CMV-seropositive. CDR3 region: CASSSRTVETQYF. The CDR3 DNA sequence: TGTGCCAGCAGTTCGCGGACAGTAGAGACCCAGTACTTC.